Listed below are T cell receptor beta chains from one sample, sequenced in a study of response to subunit inactivated influenza vaccine. TCRdb redid the calling of the RT-PCR reads with MiXCR, one entry per CDR3 protein. The repertoire holds over 800,000 distinct CDR3 sequences, with around 20% as singletons. The input for sequencing was PBMCs from blood, taken 4 to 6 days after vaccination. These receptors were taken from a man aged 45-65 years who received an inactivated influenza vaccine. Both conserved end residues are part of each CDR3. Each record gives: V gene, J gene, CDR3 protein.

TRBV12-3/TRBV12-4,TRBJ2-3,CASSTRYPDTQYF
TRBV9,TRBJ2-7,CASSLGSAGAGYEQYF
TRBV7-8,TRBJ2-5,CASSHGREETQYF
TRBV15,TRBJ2-7,CATSRDGRQHYEQYF
TRBV2,TRBJ2-7,CAFTRVWTSGRPSYEQYF
TRBV10-3,TRBJ2-1,CAISESSTPFNEQFF
TRBV4-3,TRBJ2-2,CASSQERGITGELFF
TRBV7-9,TRBJ2-5,CASSPPYSGGETQYF
TRBV28,TRBJ2-5,CASSLPTGLGETQYF
TRBV20-1,TRBJ2-1,CSARDRRTGTSGNDEQFF
TRBV6-4,TRBJ2-3,CASSPTGTDPTDTQYF
TRBV5-1,TRBJ2-5,CASSIYREGETQYF
TRBV7-3,TRBJ2-1,CASSLNPWTSGSSYNEQFF
TRBV20-1,TRBJ2-7,CSASGQRTLYEQYF
TRBV6-1,TRBJ2-3,CASSEFGRADTQYF
TRBV7-2,TRBJ2-3,CASSLNPGGSTDTQYF
TRBV20-1,TRBJ2-7,CSASRFQGASEQYF
TRBV7-9,TRBJ2-1,CASSLSGRSEQFF
TRBV5-1,TRBJ2-7,CASSLGTGVHEQYF
TRBV10-3,TRBJ1-3,CATQTESGNTIYF
TRBV5-1,TRBJ2-1,CASSLQGANNEQFF
TRBV25-1,TRBJ2-7,CASRRLAQHSYEQYF
TRBV3-1,TRBJ2-7,CASSQEAVSGGYEQYF
TRBV6-1,TRBJ1-4,CASRPGQVNEKLFF
TRBV5-1,TRBJ2-2,CASSLDGNTGELFF
TRBV20-1,TRBJ1-1,CSAMGANTEAFF
TRBV7-9,TRBJ1-1,CASSFQNTEAFF
TRBV12-3/TRBV12-4,TRBJ2-7,CASGWTDSYEQYF
TRBV12-3/TRBV12-4,TRBJ2-1,CASSRPSGRAFEQFF
TRBV7-2,TRBJ1-1,CASSLGLTGRFEAFF
TRBV20-1,TRBJ2-3,CSARGRGGNTQYF
TRBV4-3,TRBJ2-1,CASSQPRLAGGANEQFF
TRBV28,TRBJ1-5,CATRGGIGNQPQHF
TRBV12-3/TRBV12-4,TRBJ1-5,CASSPQHKQPQHF
TRBV20-1,TRBJ1-2,CSASKPTGYTF
TRBV12-3/TRBV12-4,TRBJ1-3,CASSLVGPGSTIYF
TRBV12-3/TRBV12-4,TRBJ2-7,CASRGQGHEQYF
TRBV5-6,TRBJ2-5,CASSLGQGVGYF
TRBV10-3,TRBJ1-6,CAISESKGPAGPFQTPLHF
TRBV24-1,TRBJ1-2,CATSDPTGFYGYTF
TRBV20-1,TRBJ1-5,CSATLQGNSNQPQHF
TRBV28,TRBJ2-3,CASSSAQYLGDTQYF
TRBV7-9,TRBJ2-7,CASSTDRQPPYEQYF
TRBV25-1,TRBJ2-2,CASSESNRGRGELFF
TRBV12-3/TRBV12-4,TRBJ2-2,CASSSGGMGTGELFF
TRBV9,TRBJ1-1,CASSVQAGPTTEAFF
TRBV29-1,TRBJ2-4,CSVDLDIGAKNIQYF
TRBV7-9,TRBJ2-1,CASSLVWPAGGEQFF
TRBV12-3/TRBV12-4,TRBJ2-1,CASSFSGGGNEQFF
TRBV5-1,TRBJ2-2,CASSLTSGGARLFF
TRBV4-3,TRBJ2-3,CASSHGFRQTDTQYF
TRBV5-1,TRBJ2-6,CASSLFPGDASGANVLTF
TRBV20-1,TRBJ2-7,CSAPLYESSYEQYF
TRBV7-2,TRBJ2-2,CASSFQGVGTGEPFF